This T cell receptor beta chain was documented in a study of T-cell reconstitution after alpha-beta-depleted transplantation in children. As regards this clonotype: Its antigen remains unidentified.

Study-wide results and caveats: There were some patients whose high TCRbeta diversity at day 60 came from surviving recipient T cells and thymic progenitors. Several hundred expanded graft clones reportedly supplied alpha-beta T cells about two months after transplant.

Unique molecular identifiers were used in preparing the TCRbeta library. One entry per CDR3 protein, called by TCRdb with MiXCR from the PCR reads. The sample includes around 580,000 distinct CDR3 sequences, approximately 30% seen only once; the top ten take 30% to 45%. The clonotype was recovered from a boy under two years old with Wiskott-Aldrich syndrome, due to receive a stem cell transplant. This specimen consisted of PBMCs, obtained before TCRalphabeta/CD19-depleted stem cell transplant.

DNA for the CDR3: TGTGCCAGCAGTTTGGAGACTACAGAGACCCAGTACTTC. It codes for CASSLETTETQYF. The chain is built from TRBV12-3 or TRBV12-4 and TRBJ2-5; D may be TRBD2 (5 bases). CDR3 length equals 13 residues. Deletions cut 3 bases from V and 4 bases from J, with 9 bases between.